The following is a T cell receptor (beta chain) sequence with its context. No antigen is known for it. Oncomine TCR Beta short-read sequencing was applied to DNA from cultured CD4+ T cells. TCRdb processed the PCR reads anew with MiXCR; each CDR3 protein has one entry. The data contain over 20,000 distinct CDR3 sequences, roughly 74% of them singletons. This sample stems from a study of vaccination and CD4 T cells after COVID-19. Turning to the study itself: A vaccine, either BNT162b2 or mRNA-1273, was given to participants in two doses.

Treatment defined: roughly ten-day PBMC culture with coronavirus spike peptide pools or control peptides (ViraFEST assay). Antigen-specific T cell expansion with peptide pools preceded TCR sequencing in the ViraFEST approach. Fresh replacement IL-2 medium substituted for half the medium on days 3 and 7. Researchers grew the cells for 10 days and then pulled out CD4+ T cells by negative selection. V gave up 6 bases and J gave up 4 bases, with 18 bases separating them. Looked up from germline, CDR1 is MNHEY and CDR2 is SMNVEV (reference sequence). This CDR3 has 15 amino acids. This chain uses TRBV27 with TRBJ1-2; D might be TRBD1 (5 bases). The clonotype originates from a human donor who had recovered from COVID-19. Sequencing was performed on CD4+ T cells from blood, cultured in vitro. CDR3 DNA: TGTGCCAGCAGGGCCATAACTGGGGCTCGCTATGGCTACACCTTC. It yields the protein CASRAITGARYGYTF.